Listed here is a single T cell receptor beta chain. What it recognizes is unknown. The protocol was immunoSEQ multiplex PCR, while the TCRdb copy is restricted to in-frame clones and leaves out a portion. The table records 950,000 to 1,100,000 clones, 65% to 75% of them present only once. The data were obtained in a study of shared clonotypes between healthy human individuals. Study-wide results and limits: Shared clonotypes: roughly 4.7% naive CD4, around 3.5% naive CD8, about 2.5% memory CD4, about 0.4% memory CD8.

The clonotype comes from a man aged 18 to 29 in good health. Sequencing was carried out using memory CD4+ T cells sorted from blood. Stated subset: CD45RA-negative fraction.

In DNA form, the CDR3 reads TGTGATCGGCCAAAGGAATTCCTCGGGAGAAAGTACTTC. This encodes CDRPKEFLGRKYF. The chain has TRBV30 and TRBJ2-5; D possibly corresponds to TRBD2 (6 bases). The CDR3 totals 13 residues. CDR1 GTSNPN and CDR2 SVGIG come from the germline V gene (reference sequence).